This TCR beta chain was recovered during a study of T cell changes during pregnancy in multiple sclerosis. Trimming took off 5 bases at V and 2 bases at J, with 14 bases between the two ends. CDR1 SGHNT and CDR2 YENEEA come from the germline V gene. This CDR3 spans 15 amino acids. Generated by immunoSEQ multiplex PCR, the TCRdb table keeps only in-frame clones and is missing some. The sample shows about 67,000 clones, roughly nine tenths of them seen only once. This specimen was peripheral blood, taken after pregnancy. The rearrangement links TRBV11-3 to TRBJ2-3; D unresolved. The sequence was obtained from a female donor with multiple sclerosis, enrolled in a pregnancy study. Here the CDR3 reads CASSQGGRDTDTQYF. The CDR3 coding sequence is TGTGCCAGCAGCCAAGGCGGCAGAGACACAGATACGCAGTATTTT.